This T cell receptor (beta chain) came from a study of shared clonotypes between healthy human individuals (dated by TCRdb to 2019 to 2021). Turning to the overall study: A few men and two women, aged 18 to 49 years, made up the cohort. Leukapheresis yielded between about 0.85 and 10 billion PBMCs per donor. Different laboratories and diverse techniques were used to prepare libraries and sequence TCR repertoires, to increase sequencing depth and limit assay-specific biases. For each donor, three plates each were used for CD4 naive and CD4 memory, two plates were used for CD8 naive, and one plate was used for CD8 memory. To estimate repertoire size and how much clonotype sharing occurs between individuals, the study deeply sequenced the blood TCR repertoires of five healthy adults.

Healthy HIV-negative adults with no recently reported acute infections or vaccinations were included as donors. Only Caucasian adults living in Nashville, Tennessee, USA were represented among the donors. CD4+ T cells were enriched by magnetic negative selection; naive cells were then positively selected on CD45RA, and the negative fraction formed the memory subset. Blood was obtained by leukapheresis, after which PBMCs were separated by Ficoll-Histopaque density gradient centrifugation and cryopreserved in liquid nitrogen vapor phase. Analytical flow cytometry was used to check the purity and quantity of every magnetically sorted T cell population. Each sorted fraction had its genomic DNA isolated and then quantified by UV absorbance on a Nanodrop 2000c. What the authors observed across the whole study: The small number of donors limited the genetic and exposure-history diversity represented. Compared with non-shared clonotypes, the clonotypes found in all four sorted-subset donors had higher generation probabilities. Incomplete sequencing was indicated by rarefaction of sorted-subset datasets, despite the large sequencing depth. Based on pairwise subsampling, the degree of clonotype sharing among donors was expected to be affected by sequencing depth. Naive subsets generally had larger estimated clonotype richness than memory subsets. Sampling was restricted to blood, and TCR repertoires in tissue are likely to differ from TCR repertoires in blood. Across several donors, roughly 5% of naive CD4, roughly 3.5% of naive CD8, approximately 2.5% of memory CD4, and roughly 0.4% of memory CD8 clonotypes were shared.

As for this clone: Its antigen target is currently unknown. No quality values exist for individual bases; no much larger clone is one base distant.

CDR1 and CDR2, looked up from the germline V gene, are SGHTA and FQGNSA. Trimming accounts for 5 bases at V and 6 bases at J, while the number of junction bases matched to no gene is 8. The CDR3 numbers 14 residues from cysteine through phenylalanine. Solely the CDR3 DNA is kept, with 42 bases framed from the first base. Using the deep immunoSEQ assay, TCR CDR3 regions were amplified from genomic DNA by multiplex PCR. Genomic DNA extracted from each cell subset was distributed evenly over all wells of several immunoSEQ 96-well plates, and each plate served as one replicate. For sorted subsets, about 220 ng of genomic DNA, equivalent to some 30,000 T cell genomes, went into each replicate PCR. Purified libraries were quantified with a Qubit 3.0 fluorometer, sized on a Bioanalyzer 2100, and re-quantified with the KAPA Library Quantification kit. Each immunoSEQ 96-well plate was sequenced on its own single-read 150-cycle Illumina NextSeq 550 flow cell. Per the authors' processing: Because the immunoSEQ output included only junctional sequences and no quality scores, the filtering could not be the same as the filtering used for full-length reads. To assign V/J genes and CDR3, sequences were annotated using PyIR, a Python wrapper for IgBLAST v1.9, with IMGT germline references. Any read was removed if the V/J assignment was weak (E-value above 1e-6), the CDR3 was missing, or the read contained stop codons, out-of-frame junctions, or ambiguous translated residues. A V3J clonotype was defined by an identical inferred V gene, J gene, and CDR3 amino acid sequence. The percentage overlap between two repertoires was calculated by dividing the number of shared unique clonotypes by the size of the smaller repertoire. Richness of each repertoire was evaluated using RTK rarefaction, the Chao1 estimator, and Recon v2.1 estimates of unobserved clonotypes. Generation probabilities for all TCRbeta clonotypes obtained by the gDNA method from a handful of donors were computed using OLGA. Sourced from immuneACCESS, this table was stored by TCRdb with only in-frame sequences that have V and J called. A share of the clones is absent; for the studies checked, an unresolved V gene accounts for under half, and the remainder has no known explanation. For V, J and clone size, that table is used; D and trimming come from the DNA. For this sample the table gives about 1.4 million clones, of which roughly 95% were detected only once. The ten largest make up over 1% of the sample.

The V and J genes are TRBV7-2 and TRBJ2-7, with 9 bases aligning to TRBD1. The clonotype comes from a man in his thirties or forties in good health. The sample was naive CD4+ T cells sorted from blood. What the cell subset or site label conveys for this sample: CD45RA+ positively selected. The base sequence is TGTGCCAGCAGCACATCCGGGACAGGGTGCGAGCAGTACTTC. This gives the protein CASSTSGTGCEQYF.